This T cell receptor (beta chain) is drawn from a study of shared clonotypes between healthy human individuals (dated by TCRdb to 2019 to 2021). For context, the study as a whole: The cohort comprised two women and a few men aged 18 to 49 years. For each donor, CD4 naive and CD4 memory were each run on three plates, CD8 naive on two plates, and CD8 memory on one plate. To estimate repertoire size and how much clonotype sharing occurs between individuals, the study deeply sequenced the blood TCR repertoires of five healthy adults. To increase sequencing depth and limit assay-specific biases, TCR repertoire library preparation and sequencing were carried out by different laboratories using diverse techniques. Each donor's leukapheresis produced roughly between roughly 0.85 and 10 billion PBMCs.

Trimming takes 3 bases from V and 0 bases from J, and the germline ends sit 5 bases apart. Including cysteine and phenylalanine, the CDR3 has 13 amino acids. CDR3 DNA is the only sequence kept; it has 39 bases, read in frame from the first base. As encoded in the germline V gene, CDR1 is SGHTA while CDR2 is FQGNSA. Using the deep immunoSEQ assay, TCR CDR3 regions were amplified from genomic DNA by multiplex PCR. Extracted genomic DNA from each cell subset was distributed evenly across all wells of several immunoSEQ 96-well plates, and each plate was treated as a replicate. For sorted subsets, about 200 ng genomic DNA, equal to about 30,000 T cell genomes, was loaded into each replicate PCR. Purified libraries were quantified with a Qubit 3.0 fluorometer, sized on a Bioanalyzer 2100, and re-quantified with the KAPA Library Quantification kit. Every immunoSEQ 96-well plate was sequenced on a dedicated single-read 150-cycle Illumina NextSeq 550 flow cell. The original pipeline was this. The immunoSEQ output contained only junctional sequences without quality scores, so filtering could not match that applied to full-length reads. Sequences were annotated with PyIR, a Python wrapper for IgBLAST v1.9, and V/J genes and CDR3 were assigned using IMGT germline references. Reads with weak V/J assignments (E-value above 1e-6), missing CDR3, stop codons, out-of-frame junctions, or ambiguous translated residues were removed. V3J clonotypes were defined by identical inferred V gene, J gene, and CDR3 amino acid sequence. Percentage overlap between repertoires was computed as shared unique clonotypes divided by the size of the smaller repertoire. RTK rarefaction, the Chao1 estimator, and Recon v2.1 estimates of unobserved clonotypes were used to assess repertoire richness. Generation probabilities for all TCRbeta clonotypes obtained by the gDNA method from a handful of donors were computed using OLGA. In its TCRdb copy, this immuneACCESS table keeps in-frame sequences only and misses some clones. Where compared with another copy, unresolved V genes explain less than half of these, and the others have no known cause. V, J and clone size were drawn from that table, and D and trimming were deduced from the DNA. Counted in this sample were about 2,500,000 clones; just over 90% of them appeared once. The leading ten clones occupy under 0.15% of the sample.

Donors were healthy HIV-negative adults with no recently reported acute infections or vaccinations. Only Caucasian adults living in Nashville, Tennessee, USA were represented among the donors. CD4+ T cells were enriched by magnetic negative selection, after which naive cells were positively selected on CD45RA and the negative fraction was taken as the memory subset. Blood was obtained by leukapheresis, after which PBMCs were separated by Ficoll-Histopaque density gradient centrifugation and cryopreserved in liquid nitrogen vapor phase. Analytical flow cytometry was used to check the purity and quantity of each magnetically sorted T cell population. Each sorted fraction had its genomic DNA isolated and then quantified by UV absorbance on a Nanodrop 2000c. What the research found in general, with its limitations: Sampling was limited to blood, and TCR repertoires in tissue likely differ from TCR repertoires in blood. Compared with non-shared clonotypes, the clonotypes found in all four sorted-subset donors had higher generation probabilities. Rarefaction of sorted-subset datasets indicated incomplete sequencing despite the large sequencing depth. The small number of donors limited the genetic and exposure-history diversity represented. Pairwise subsampling indicated that sequencing depth was expected to affect the degree of clonotype sharing among donors. Estimated clonotype richness was generally larger for naive than for memory subsets. Approximately 5% of naive CD4, 3.5% of naive CD8, about 2.1% of memory CD4, and 0.35% to 0.5% of memory CD8 clonotypes were shared across four donors.

As concerns this clone: Its antigen remains undetermined. Base quality data are lacking; no much larger clone is found one base away. Other DNA variants within this sample encode the same CDR3.

This sequence uses TRBV7-2 and TRBJ1-1; the D segment cannot be called with confidence. The sequencing input was naive CD4+ T cells sorted from blood. According to the study, the label for this sample's cell subset or site signals: CD45RA+ positively selected. This sequence originates from a man aged 18 to 29 in good health. CDR3 reads: CASSFGLNTEAFF. The DNA is TGTGCCAGCAGCTTCGGTTTGAACACTGAAGCTTTCTTT. This CDR3, with the reference TRBV7-2 and TRBJ1-1 proteins standing in past its ends, gives the full variable domain GAGVSQSPSNKVTEKGKDVELRCDPISGHTALYWYRQSLGQGLEFLIYFQGNSAPDKSGLPSDRFSAERTGGSVSTLTIQRTQQEDSAVYLCASSFGLNTEAFFGQGTRLTVV.